These 2 T cell receptor beta chains originate from one sample sequenced in a study of T cells in Graves' hyperthyroidism and ophthalmopathy. Amplification targeted TCR beta CDR3 regions from RNA transcripts. Using the HTBI primer set, a first-round RT-PCR was run on the TCR CDR3. TCRdb ran MiXCR on the multiplex PCR reads and lists one entry per CDR3 protein. The sample shows about 510,000 distinct CDR3 sequences, less than 15% of them seen only once. Sample: blood. Receptors originate from a woman in her thirties or forties with Graves' hyperthyroidism.

This clonotype was seen many times. The chain joins TRBV11-3 to TRBJ2-1; 8 positions match TRBD2. V shed 2 bases and J 5 bases; nucleotides not matched to a gene: 2. The CDR3 has 14 amino acids. Per germline, CDR1 SGHNT and CDR2 YENEEA. CDR3 protein: CASSLIAGNNEQFF. The DNA for the CDR3 is TGTGCCAGCAGCTTAATAGCGGGAAACAATGAGCAGTTCTTC. Complete variable domain (other parts from reference TRBV11-3 and TRBJ2-1): EAGVVQSPRYKIIEKKQPVAFWCNPISGHNTLYWYLQNLGQGPELLIRYENEEAVDDSQLPKDRFSAERLKGVDSTLKIQPAELGDSAVYLCASSLIAGNNEQFFGPGTRLTVL.

In this sample, this clonotype turned up many times. The chain recombines TRBV6-5 with TRBJ2-7; TRBD2 is a possible D gene (6 bases). Trimming removed 0 bases at V and 2 bases at J, with 17 bases between. The CDR3 is 17 residues long. In germline, CDR1 is MNHEY, CDR2 SVGAGI. DNA for the CDR3: TGTGCCAGCAGTTACTCGACGGAGGGGCGGATACCCTACGAGCAGTACTTC. This translates into CASSYSTEGRIPYEQYF.